This entry features one T cell receptor (beta chain) sequence. The antigen remains undetermined. The V gene's germline CDR1 is GTSNPN and CDR2 SVGIG (reference sequence). Trimming removed 3 bases at V and 3 bases at J, with 15 bases between. The CDR3 spans 14 residues. The data stem from a study of cytomegalovirus exposure and HLA in healthy donors. Overall study results and limits: In vitro assays verified that three CMV-associated chains recognized CMV antigens specifically. As was reported, the classifier diagnosed cytomegalovirus status with high specificity and sensitivity.

Using immunoSEQ multiplex PCR, the repertoire was profiled, and TCRdb retains in-frame clones only, with some absent. Of about 330,000 clones listed, approximately 86% are singletons. This chain uses TRBV30 with TRBJ2-7, with a tentative D call TRBD2 (6 bases). The TCR was taken from a woman in her thirties in good health and CMV-seropositive. The sample comprised PBMCs. The CDR3 sequence is CAWSGGHGYYEQYF. The CDR3 DNA sequence: TGTGCCTGGAGCGGGGGTCACGGCTACTACGAGCAGTACTTC.